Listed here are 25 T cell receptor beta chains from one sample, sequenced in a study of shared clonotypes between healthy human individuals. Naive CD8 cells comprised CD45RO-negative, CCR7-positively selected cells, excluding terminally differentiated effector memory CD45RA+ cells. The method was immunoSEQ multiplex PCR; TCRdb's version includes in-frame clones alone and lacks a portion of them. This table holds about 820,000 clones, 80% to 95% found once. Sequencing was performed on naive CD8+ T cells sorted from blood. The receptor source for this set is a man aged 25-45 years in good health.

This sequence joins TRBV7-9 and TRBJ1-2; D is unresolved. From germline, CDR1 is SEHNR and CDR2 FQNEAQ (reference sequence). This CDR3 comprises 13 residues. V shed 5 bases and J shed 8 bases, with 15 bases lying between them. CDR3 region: CASSPPGGRGYTF. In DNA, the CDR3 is TGTGCCAGCAGCCCCCCAGGAGGTCGGGGCTACACCTTC.

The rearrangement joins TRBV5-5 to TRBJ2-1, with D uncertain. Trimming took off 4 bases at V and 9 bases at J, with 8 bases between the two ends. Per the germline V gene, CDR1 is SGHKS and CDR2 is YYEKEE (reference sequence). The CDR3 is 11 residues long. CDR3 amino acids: CASSPSLEQFF. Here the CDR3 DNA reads TGTGCCAGCAGCCCAAGTCTTGAGCAGTTCTTC.

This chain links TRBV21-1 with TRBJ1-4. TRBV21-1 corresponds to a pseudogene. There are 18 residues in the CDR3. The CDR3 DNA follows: TGTGCCAGCGACAGCCCACCCGGGACCCTAGGCACTAATGAAAAACTGTTTTTT. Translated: CASDSPPGTLGTNEKLFF.

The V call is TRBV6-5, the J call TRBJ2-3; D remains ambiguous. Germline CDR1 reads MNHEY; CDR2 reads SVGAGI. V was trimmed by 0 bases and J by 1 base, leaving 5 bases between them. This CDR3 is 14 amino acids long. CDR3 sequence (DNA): TGTGCCAGCAGTTACTCGGGTCGCACAGATACGCAGTATTTT. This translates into CASSYSGRTDTQYF.

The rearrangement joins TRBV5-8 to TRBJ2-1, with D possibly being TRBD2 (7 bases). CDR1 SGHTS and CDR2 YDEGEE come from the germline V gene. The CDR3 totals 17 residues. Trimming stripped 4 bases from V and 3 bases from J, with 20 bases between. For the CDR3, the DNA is TGTGCCAGCAGCCCCGGGGCGGGGGACATTAACTACAATGAGCAGTTCTTC. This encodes CASSPGAGDINYNEQFF.

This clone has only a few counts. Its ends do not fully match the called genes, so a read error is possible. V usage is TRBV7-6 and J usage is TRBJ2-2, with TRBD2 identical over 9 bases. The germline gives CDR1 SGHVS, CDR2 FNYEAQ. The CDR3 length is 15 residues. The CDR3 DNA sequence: TGTGCCAGCAGCGTAGCGGGGGTCTACACCGGGGAGCTGTTTTTT. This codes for CASSVAGVYTGELFF.

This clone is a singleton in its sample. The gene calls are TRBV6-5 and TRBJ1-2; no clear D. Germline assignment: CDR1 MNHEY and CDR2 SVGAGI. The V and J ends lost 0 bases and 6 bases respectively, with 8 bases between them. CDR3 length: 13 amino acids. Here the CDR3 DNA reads TGTGCCAGCAGTTACTCGATACAGCATGGCTACACCTTC. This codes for CASSYSIQHGYTF.

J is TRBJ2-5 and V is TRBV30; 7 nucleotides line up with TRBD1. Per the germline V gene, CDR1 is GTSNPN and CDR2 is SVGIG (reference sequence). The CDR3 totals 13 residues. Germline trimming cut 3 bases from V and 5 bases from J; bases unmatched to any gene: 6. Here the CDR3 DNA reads TGTGCCTGGAGGGGAACAGGGGAGGAGACCCAGTACTTC. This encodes CAWRGTGEETQYF.

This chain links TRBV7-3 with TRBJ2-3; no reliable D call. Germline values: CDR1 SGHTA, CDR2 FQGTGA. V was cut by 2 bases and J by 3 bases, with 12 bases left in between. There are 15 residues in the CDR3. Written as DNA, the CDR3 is TGTGCCAGCAGCTTAGGGGATGCGGAAACAGATACGCAGTATTTT. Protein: CASSLGDAETDTQYF.

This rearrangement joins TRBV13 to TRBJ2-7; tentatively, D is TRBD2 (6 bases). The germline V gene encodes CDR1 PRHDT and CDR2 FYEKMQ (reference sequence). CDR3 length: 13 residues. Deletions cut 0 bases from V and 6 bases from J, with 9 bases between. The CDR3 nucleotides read TGTGCCAGCAGCTTAGGGGCCGGGAGCGAGCAGTACTTC. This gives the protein CASSLGAGSEQYF. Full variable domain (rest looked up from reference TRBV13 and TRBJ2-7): AAGVIQSPRHLIKEKRETATLKCYPIPRHDTVYWYQQGPGQDPQFLISFYEKMQSDKGSIPDRFSAQQFSDYHSELNMSSLELGDSALYFCASSLGAGSEQYFGPGTRLTVT.

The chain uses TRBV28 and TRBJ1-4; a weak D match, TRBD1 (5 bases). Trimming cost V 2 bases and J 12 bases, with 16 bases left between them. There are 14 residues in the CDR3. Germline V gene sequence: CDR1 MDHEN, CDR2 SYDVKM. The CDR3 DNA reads TGTGCCAGCAGTTTAGATGGAGGGATGGGGGAACTGTTTTTT. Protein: CASSLDGGMGELFF.

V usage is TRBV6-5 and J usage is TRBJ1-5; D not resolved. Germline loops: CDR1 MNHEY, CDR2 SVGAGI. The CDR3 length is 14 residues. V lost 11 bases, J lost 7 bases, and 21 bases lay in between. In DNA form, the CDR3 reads TGTGCCCGCGTCTTTGGCAGTTTATCCCAGCCCCAGCATTTT. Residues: CARVFGSLSQPQHF.

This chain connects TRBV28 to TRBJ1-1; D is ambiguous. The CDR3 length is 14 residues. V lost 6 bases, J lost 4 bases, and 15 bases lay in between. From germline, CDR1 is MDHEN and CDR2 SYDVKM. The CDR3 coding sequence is TGTGCCAGCAGCCCTTCACGGGGAGGCACTGAAGCTTTCTTT. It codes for CASSPSRGGTEAFF.

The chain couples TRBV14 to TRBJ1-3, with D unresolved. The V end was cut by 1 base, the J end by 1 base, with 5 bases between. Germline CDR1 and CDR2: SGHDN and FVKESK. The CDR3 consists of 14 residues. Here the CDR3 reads CASSQAGSGNTIYF. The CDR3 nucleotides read TGTGCCAGCAGCCAAGCAGGATCTGGAAACACCATATATTTT.

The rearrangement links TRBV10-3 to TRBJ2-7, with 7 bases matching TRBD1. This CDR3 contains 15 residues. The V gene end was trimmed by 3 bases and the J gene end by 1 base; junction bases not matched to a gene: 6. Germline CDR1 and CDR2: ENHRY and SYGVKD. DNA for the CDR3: TGTGCCATCAGTGAAAGGACAGGATCGTCCTACGAGCAGTACTTC. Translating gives CAISERTGSSYEQYF.

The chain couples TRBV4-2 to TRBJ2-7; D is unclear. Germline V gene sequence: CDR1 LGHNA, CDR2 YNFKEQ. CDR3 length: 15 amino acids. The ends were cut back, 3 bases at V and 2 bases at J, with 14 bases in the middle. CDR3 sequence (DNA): TGTGCCAGCAGCCACACCATAGACGGAACCTACGAGCAGTACTTC. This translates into CASSHTIDGTYEQYF.

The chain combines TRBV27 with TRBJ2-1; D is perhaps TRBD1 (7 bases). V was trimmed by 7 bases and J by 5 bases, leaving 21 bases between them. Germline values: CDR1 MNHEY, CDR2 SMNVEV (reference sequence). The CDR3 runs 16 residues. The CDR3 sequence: CASTPAGGLIHNEQFF. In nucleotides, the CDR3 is TGTGCCAGCACCCCGGCAGGGGGACTTATACACAATGAGCAGTTCTTC.

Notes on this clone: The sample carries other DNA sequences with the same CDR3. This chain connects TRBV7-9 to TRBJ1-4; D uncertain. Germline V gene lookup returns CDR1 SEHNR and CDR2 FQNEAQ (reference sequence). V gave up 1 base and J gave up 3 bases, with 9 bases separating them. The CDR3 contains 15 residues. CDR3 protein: CASSLGTAPNEKLFF. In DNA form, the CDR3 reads TGTGCCAGCAGCTTAGGAACAGCTCCTAATGAAAAACTGTTTTTT. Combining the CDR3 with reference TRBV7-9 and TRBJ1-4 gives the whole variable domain DTGVSQNPRHKITKRGQNVTFRCDPISEHNRLYWYRQTLGQGPEFLTYFQNEAQLEKSRLLSDRFSAERPKGSFSTLEIQRTEQGDSAMYLCASSLGTAPNEKLFFGSGTQLSVL.

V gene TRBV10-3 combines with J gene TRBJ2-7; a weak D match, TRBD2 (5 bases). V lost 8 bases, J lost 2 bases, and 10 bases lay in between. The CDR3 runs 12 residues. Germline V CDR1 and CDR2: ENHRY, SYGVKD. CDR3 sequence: CAIAGGPYEQYF. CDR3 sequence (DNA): TGTGCCATCGCGGGCGGACCCTACGAGCAGTACTTC.

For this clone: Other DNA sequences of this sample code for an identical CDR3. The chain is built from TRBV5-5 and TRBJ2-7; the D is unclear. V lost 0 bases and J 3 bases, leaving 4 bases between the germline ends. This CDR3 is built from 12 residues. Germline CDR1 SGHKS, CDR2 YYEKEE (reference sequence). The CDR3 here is CASSLGLYEQYF. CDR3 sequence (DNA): TGTGCCAGCAGCTTGGGACTCTACGAGCAGTACTTC.

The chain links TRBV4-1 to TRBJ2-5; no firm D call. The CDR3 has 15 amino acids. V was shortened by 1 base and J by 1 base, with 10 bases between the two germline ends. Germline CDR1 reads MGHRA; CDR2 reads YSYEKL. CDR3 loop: CASSQAVTAQETQYF. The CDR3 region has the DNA TGCGCCAGCAGCCAAGCTGTGACGGCCCAAGAGACCCAGTACTTC.

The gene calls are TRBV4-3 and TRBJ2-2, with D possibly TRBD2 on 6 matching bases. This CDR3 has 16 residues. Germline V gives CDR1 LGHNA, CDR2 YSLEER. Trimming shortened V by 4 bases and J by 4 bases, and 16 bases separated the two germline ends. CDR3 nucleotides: TGCGCCAGCAGCCCCGCGTGGGGAGGATCCACCGGGGAGCTGTTTTTT. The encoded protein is CASSPAWGGSTGELFF.

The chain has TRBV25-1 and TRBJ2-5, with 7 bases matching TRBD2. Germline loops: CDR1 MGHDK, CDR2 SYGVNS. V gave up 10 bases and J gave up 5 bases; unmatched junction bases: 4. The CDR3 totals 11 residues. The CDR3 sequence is CATCGSETQYF. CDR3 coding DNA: TGTGCCACCTGCGGGAGCGAGACCCAGTACTTC.

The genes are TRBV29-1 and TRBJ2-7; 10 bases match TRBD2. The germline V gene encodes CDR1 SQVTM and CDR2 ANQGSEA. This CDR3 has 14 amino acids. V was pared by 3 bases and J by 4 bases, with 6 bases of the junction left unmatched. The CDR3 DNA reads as TGCAGCGTTGATGGTCTAGCGGGAGATTACGAGCAGTACTTC. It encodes CSVDGLAGDYEQYF.

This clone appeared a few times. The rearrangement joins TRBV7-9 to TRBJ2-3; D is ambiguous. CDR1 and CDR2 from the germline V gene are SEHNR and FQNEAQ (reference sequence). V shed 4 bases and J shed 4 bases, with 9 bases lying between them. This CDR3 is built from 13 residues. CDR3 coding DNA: TGTGCCAGCAGCTCACCGAATGCAGATACGCAGTATTTT. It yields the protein CASSSPNADTQYF. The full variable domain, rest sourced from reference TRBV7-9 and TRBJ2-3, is DTGVSQNPRHKITKRGQNVTFRCDPISEHNRLYWYRQTLGQGPEFLTYFQNEAQLEKSRLLSDRFSAERPKGSFSTLEIQRTEQGDSAMYLCASSSPNADTQYFGPGTRLTVL.